Below, 9 T cell receptor beta chains from the same sample are listed, as sequenced in a study of blood T cells in healthy people across ages (dated by TCRdb to 2014 to 2015). Library preparation was by 5' RACE. For sequencing, an Illumina HiSeq 2500 was employed. A second PCR of roughly 7 to 11 cycles was performed with a sample-barcoded 5' primer and a J-beta primer mix. TCRdb reran the public reads through fastp at Q25 and MiXCR, keeping productive beta chains. Rows with one shared CDR3 protein collapse into an entry with the most common genes and DNA. A total of fewer than 900,000 distinct CDR3 sequences appear in this sample, about 52% of them only once. The ten largest clones capture around 32% of the sample. Sequencing input: blood. The receptors originated from a woman aged 55-70 years in good health.

The rearrangement uses TRBV12-3 or TRBV12-4 and TRBJ2-1; no reliable D call. The ends were cut back, 5 bases at V and 5 bases at J, with 10 bases in the middle. This CDR3 comprises 13 residues. The CDR3 DNA sequence: TGTGCCAGCAGTGTCCAACTGCACAATGAGCAGTTCTTC. This codes for CASSVQLHNEQFF.

This clonotype has ten or more counts. The CDR3, as DNA: TGTGCCAGCAGCGTAGGTCCTCCGGGACTAGCGGTCTACGAGCAGTACTTC. Its translation: CASSVGPPGLAVYEQYF. This chain joins TRBV9 and TRBJ2-7, with TRBD2 matching over 11 bases. The CDR3 loop spans 17 amino acids. The germline V gene encodes CDR1 SGDLS and CDR2 YYNGEE. V was pared by 0 bases and J by 3 bases, with 8 bases of the junction left unmatched.

This clonotype was seen repeatedly, ten times or more. The genes are TRBV12-3 or TRBV12-4 and TRBJ1-2; no firm D call. The CDR3 has 13 amino acids. Trimming pared 4 bases from V and 9 bases from J, leaving 15 bases between. The CDR3 coding sequence is TGTGCCAGCAGTTCCTTGTGGGCCCGGAGCTACACCTTC. Translated: CASSSLWARSYTF.

The chain uses TRBV6-1 and TRBJ2-1; unclear D gene. Germline V gene sequence: CDR1 MNHNS, CDR2 SASEGT. V was pared by 0 bases and J by 7 bases, with 13 bases between. The CDR3 has 15 amino acids. The CDR3 DNA sequence: TGTGCCAGCAGTGAAGCGAGTAGTGGTAGAAATGAGCAGTTCTTC. It encodes CASSEASSGRNEQFF.

This clonotype came up a few times. The chain combines TRBV7-2 with TRBJ2-5; perhaps TRBD2 as D (6 bases). The germline CDR1 and CDR2 sequences are SGHTA and FQGNSA. V was trimmed by 7 bases and J by 1 base, leaving 16 bases between them. CDR3 size: 15 residues. Here the CDR3 reads CASTAMLATQETQYF. The CDR3, as DNA: TGTGCCAGCACCGCCATGCTAGCGACCCAAGAGACCCAGTACTTC.

The CDR3 DNA sequence: TGTGCCAGCAGGCCTAGCGGGAGCTACAATGAGCAGTACTTC. It encodes CASRPSGSYNEQYF. The genes are TRBV6-6 and TRBJ2-1; TRBD2 aligns across 10 bases. TRBJ2-7 matches the DNA end more closely, so the J call is doubtful. Germline assignment: CDR1 MNHNY and CDR2 SVGAGI (reference sequence). This CDR3 spans 14 amino acids.

The chain couples TRBV10-3 to TRBJ1-2; 7 positions match TRBD1. CDR3 length: 16 residues. Germline V gene data show CDR1 as ENHRY and CDR2 as SYGVKD. Germline trimming cut 3 bases from V and 0 bases from J; bases unmatched to any gene: 7. The CDR3 protein is CAISERQGGSNYGYTF. The CDR3 DNA reads TGTGCCATCAGTGAACGACAGGGTGGGTCTAACTATGGCTACACCTTC.

This chain connects TRBV7-2 to TRBJ2-7; 8 positions agree with TRBD1. This CDR3 contains 14 residues. CDR1 and CDR2 (germline): SGHTA, FQGNSA. Trimming cost V 5 bases and J 6 bases; bases outside gene matches: 9. As DNA, the CDR3 is TGTGCCAGCAGCGGACAGGGTTATCTCAGCGAGCAGTACTTC. Translated, it gives CASSGQGYLSEQYF.

V gene TRBV6-5 combines with J gene TRBJ1-2; D possibly corresponds to TRBD1 (6 bases). The germline V gene has CDR1 MNHEY and CDR2 SVGAGI. Trimming took off 2 bases at V and 2 bases at J, with 9 bases between the two ends. The CDR3 is 14 amino acids. CDR3 DNA: TGTGCCAGCAGTTACGGCCAGGGGAACTATGGCTACACCTTC. Encoded protein: CASSYGQGNYGYTF.